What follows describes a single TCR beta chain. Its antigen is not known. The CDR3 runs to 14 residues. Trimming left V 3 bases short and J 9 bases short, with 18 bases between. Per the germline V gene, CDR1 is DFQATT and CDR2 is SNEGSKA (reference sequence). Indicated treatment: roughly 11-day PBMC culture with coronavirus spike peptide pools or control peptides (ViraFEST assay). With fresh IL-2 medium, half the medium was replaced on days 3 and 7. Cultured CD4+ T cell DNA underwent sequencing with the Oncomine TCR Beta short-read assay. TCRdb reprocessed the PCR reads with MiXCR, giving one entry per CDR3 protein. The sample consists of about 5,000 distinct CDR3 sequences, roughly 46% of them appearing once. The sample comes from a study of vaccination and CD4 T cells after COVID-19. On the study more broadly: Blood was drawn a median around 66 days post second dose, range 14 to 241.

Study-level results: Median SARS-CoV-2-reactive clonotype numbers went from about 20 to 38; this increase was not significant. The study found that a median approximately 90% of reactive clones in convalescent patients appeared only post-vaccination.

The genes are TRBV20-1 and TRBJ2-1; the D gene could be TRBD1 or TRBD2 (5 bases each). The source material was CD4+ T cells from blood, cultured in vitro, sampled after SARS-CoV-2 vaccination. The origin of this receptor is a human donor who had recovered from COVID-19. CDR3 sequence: CSARAWGGRGEQFF. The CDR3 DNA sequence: TGCAGTGCTAGGGCTTGGGGCGGACGGGGTGAGCAGTTCTTC.